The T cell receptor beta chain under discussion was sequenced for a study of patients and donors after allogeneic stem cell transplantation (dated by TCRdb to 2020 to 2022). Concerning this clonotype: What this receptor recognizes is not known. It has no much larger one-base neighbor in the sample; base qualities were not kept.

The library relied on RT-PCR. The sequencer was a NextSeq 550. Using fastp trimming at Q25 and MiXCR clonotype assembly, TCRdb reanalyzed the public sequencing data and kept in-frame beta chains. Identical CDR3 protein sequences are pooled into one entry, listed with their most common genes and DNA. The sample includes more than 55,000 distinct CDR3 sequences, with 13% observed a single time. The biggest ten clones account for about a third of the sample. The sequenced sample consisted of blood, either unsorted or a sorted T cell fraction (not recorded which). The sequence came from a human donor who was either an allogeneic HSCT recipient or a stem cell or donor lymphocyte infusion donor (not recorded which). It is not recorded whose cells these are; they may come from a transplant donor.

The CDR3 in this case is CASSIGQETQYF. At the DNA level, the sequence is TGTGCCAGTAGTATTGGACAAGAGACCCAGTACTTC. The chain links TRBV19 with TRBJ2-5; the D gene remains uncertain. Based on the germline V gene (reference sequence), the CDR1 and CDR2 sequences are LNHDA and SQIVND. The CDR3 measures 12 amino acids from cysteine to phenylalanine. The kept DNA is CDR3 alone, 36 bases in frame from the first base. Relative to germline, V is 3 bases shorter and J is 2 bases shorter, with 4 bases between their ends.